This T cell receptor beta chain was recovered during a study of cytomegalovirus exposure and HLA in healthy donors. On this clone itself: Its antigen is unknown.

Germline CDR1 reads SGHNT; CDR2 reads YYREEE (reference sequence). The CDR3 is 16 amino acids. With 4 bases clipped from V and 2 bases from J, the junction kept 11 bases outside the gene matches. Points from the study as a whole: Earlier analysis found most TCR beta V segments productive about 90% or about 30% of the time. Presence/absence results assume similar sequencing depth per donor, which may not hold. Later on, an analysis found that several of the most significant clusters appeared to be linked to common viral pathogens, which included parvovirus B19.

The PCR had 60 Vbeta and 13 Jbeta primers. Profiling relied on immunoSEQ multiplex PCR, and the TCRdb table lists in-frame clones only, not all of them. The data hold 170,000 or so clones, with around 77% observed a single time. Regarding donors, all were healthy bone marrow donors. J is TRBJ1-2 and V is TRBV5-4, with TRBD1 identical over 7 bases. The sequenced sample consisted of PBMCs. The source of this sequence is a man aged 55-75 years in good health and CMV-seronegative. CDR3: CASSPSRQGWNYGYTF. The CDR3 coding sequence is TGTGCCAGCAGCCCCTCGAGACAGGGATGGAACTATGGCTACACCTTC.